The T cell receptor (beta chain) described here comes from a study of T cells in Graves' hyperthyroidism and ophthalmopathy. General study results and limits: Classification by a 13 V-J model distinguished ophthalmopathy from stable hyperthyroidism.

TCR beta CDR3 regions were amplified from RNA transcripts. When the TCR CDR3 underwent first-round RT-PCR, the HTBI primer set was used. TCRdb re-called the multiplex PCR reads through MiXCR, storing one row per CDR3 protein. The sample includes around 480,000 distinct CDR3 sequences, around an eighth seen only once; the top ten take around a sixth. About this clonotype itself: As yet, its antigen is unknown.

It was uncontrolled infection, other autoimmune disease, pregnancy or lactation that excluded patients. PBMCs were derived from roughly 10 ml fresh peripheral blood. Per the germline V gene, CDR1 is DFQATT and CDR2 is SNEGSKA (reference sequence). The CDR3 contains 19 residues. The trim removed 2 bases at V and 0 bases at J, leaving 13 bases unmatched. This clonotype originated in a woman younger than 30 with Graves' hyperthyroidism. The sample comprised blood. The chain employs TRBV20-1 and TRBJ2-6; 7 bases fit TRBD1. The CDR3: CSARHRGTTRHSGANVLTF. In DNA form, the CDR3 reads TGCAGTGCTAGACACAGGGGAACAACTAGACACTCTGGGGCCAACGTCCTGACTTTC.